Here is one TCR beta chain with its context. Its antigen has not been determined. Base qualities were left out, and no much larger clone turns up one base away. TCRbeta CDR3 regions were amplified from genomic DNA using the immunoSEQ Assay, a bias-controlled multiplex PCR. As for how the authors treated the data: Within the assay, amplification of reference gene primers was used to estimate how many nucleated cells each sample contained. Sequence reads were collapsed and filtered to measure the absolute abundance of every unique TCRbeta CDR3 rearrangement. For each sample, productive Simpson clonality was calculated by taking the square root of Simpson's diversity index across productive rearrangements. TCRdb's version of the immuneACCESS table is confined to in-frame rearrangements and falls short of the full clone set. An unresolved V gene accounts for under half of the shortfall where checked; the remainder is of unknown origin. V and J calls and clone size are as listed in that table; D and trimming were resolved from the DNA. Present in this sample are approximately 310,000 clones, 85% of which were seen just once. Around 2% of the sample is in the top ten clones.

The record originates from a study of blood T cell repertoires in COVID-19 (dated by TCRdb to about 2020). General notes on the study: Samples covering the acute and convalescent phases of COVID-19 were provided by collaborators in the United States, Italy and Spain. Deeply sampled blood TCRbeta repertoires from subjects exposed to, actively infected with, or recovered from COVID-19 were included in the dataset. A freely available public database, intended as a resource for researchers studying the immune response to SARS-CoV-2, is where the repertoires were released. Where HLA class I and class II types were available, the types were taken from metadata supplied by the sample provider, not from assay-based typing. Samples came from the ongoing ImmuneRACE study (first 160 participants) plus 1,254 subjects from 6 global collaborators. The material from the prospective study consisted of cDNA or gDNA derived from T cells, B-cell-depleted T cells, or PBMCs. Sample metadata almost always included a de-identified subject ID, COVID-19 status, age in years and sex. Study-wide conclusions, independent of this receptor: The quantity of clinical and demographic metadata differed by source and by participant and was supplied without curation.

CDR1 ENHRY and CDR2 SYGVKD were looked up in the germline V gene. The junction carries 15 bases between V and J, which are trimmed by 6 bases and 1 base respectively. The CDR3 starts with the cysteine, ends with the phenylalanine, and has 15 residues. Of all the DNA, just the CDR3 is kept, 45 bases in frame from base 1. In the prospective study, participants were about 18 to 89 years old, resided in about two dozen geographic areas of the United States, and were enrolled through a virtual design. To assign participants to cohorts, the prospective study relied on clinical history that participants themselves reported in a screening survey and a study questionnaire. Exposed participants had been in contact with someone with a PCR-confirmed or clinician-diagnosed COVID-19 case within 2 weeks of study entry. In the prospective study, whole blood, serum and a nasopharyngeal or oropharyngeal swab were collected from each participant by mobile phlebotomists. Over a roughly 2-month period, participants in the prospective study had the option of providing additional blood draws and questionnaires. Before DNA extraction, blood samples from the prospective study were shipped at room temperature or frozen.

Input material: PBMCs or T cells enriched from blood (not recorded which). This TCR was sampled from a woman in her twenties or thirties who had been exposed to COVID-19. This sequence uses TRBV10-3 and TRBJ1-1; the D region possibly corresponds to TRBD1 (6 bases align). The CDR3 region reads CAISLDQGRNTEAFF. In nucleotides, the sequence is TGTGCCATCAGCCTCGATCAGGGGAGGAACACTGAAGCTTTCTTT.